The rows below give T cell receptor beta chains drawn from one sample of a study of vaccination and CD4 T cells after COVID-19. TCRdb passed the PCR reads through MiXCR, listing each CDR3 protein once. The data contain roughly 10,000 distinct CDR3 sequences, roughly two fifths of them singletons. What these receptors recognize is not known. Sequenced sample: CD4+ T cells from blood, cultured in vitro. These receptors were obtained from a human donor who had recovered from COVID-19. Each CDR3 is given with its conserved first and last residue. Each record gives: V gene, D gene, CDR3 length, J gene, CDR3 protein. The D gene is left open where the match is weak.

TRBV14	.	17	TRBJ2-3	CASSQEGMSRSTDTQYF
TRBV5-5	.	15	TRBJ1-1	CASSPSTVSNTEAFF
TRBV30	TRBD1	16	TRBJ2-3	CAYTRAGGVGTDTQYF
TRBV2	.	11	TRBJ2-5	CASSEGGTQYF
TRBV27	.	13	TRBJ1-4	CASSAGMREKLFF
TRBV20-1	TRBD1	14	TRBJ2-4	CSTTQGAGKNIQYF
TRBV11-2	.	13	TRBJ1-3	CASSFSSGNTIYF
TRBV6-1	TRBD1	15	TRBJ2-7	CASSPRDRGSYEQYF
TRBV4-1	TRBD1	16	TRBJ1-2	CASSQDEKGADYGYTF
TRBV7-9	TRBD2	16	TRBJ2-7	CASSTPRGTSKYEQYF
TRBV27	TRBD2	17	TRBJ2-7	CASSLQRGLAGTYEQYF
TRBV20-1	.	14	TRBJ2-3	CSARDQQGLDTQYF
TRBV20-1	.	13	TRBJ1-4	CSALSGTNEKLFF
TRBV25-1	TRBD2	15	TRBJ2-1	CASSDPGTSGNEQFF
TRBV24-1	.	14	TRBJ2-3	CATGSPLSTDTQYF
TRBV7-2	TRBD1	16	TRBJ1-6	CASSPRGQGKNSPLHF
TRBV2	TRBD2	16	TRBJ2-2	CASSSSLAGSAGELFF
TRBV6-7	TRBD1	22	TRBJ2-7	CASSYSNLRGAEGGQGAGEQYF
TRBV4-2	.	14	TRBJ1-1	CASSQVTENTEAFF
TRBV4-1	TRBD2	14	TRBJ2-5	CASRLRLAGETQYF
TRBV10-1	TRBD2	14	TRBJ2-7	CASRPSGGSYEQYF
TRBV28	TRBD2	17	TRBJ2-5	CASSPLQGGKIQETQYF
TRBV4-1	.	16	TRBJ1-5	CASSHSGQISNQPQHF
TRBV11-3	TRBD2	15	TRBJ2-7	CASSLGGGTYYEQYF
TRBV27	TRBD1	16	TRBJ2-2	CASSLRQGTNTGELFF